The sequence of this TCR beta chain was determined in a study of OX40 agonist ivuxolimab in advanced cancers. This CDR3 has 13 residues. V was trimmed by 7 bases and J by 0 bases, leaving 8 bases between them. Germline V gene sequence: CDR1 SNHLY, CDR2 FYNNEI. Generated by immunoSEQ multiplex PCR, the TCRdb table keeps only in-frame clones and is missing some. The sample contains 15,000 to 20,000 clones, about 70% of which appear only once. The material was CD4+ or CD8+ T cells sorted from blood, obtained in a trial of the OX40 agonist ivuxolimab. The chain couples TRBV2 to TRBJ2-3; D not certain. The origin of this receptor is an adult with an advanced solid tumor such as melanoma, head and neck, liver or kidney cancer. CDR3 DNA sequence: TGTGCCAGCAAGCAAACTAGCACAGATACGCAGTATTTT. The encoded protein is CASKQTSTDTQYF.